This T cell receptor (beta chain) was sequenced during a study of neurological immune-mediated disorders. Overall study findings and caveats: HTLV-1-associated myelopathy had the most TCR clonal expansion, whereas multiple sclerosis had the least (lower than in healthy controls).

A note on this clonotype: The antigen is unknown.

The time point denotes: technical triplicate 2. Libraries from sorted cells used 1 million T cells (CD4+ or CD8+). With 10-nucleotide random UMIs, 5'RACE was used to make the cDNA. In each sequencing run, over 160 million TCR-beta sequences were generated from 15-18 subjects. Each CDR3 protein gets one entry after TCRdb re-called the 5' RACE reads with MiXCR. The top ten hold 5.2% of the sample, which has roughly 32,000 distinct CDR3 sequences, about an eighth seen once. What was sequenced was CD4+ T cells from blood. This sequence was found in a female donor with HTLV-1-associated myelopathy (HAM/TSP).

Here the CDR3 DNA reads TGTGCCATCAGTCTAAGGACAGTAGTAATCGAGCAGTACTTC. As protein: CAISLRTVVIEQYF. The rearrangement uses TRBV7-2 and TRBJ2-7, with D possibly being TRBD1 (6 bases). This CDR3 region has 14 residues. Trimming shortened V by 10 bases and J by 6 bases, and 22 bases separated the two germline ends. CDR1 is SGHTA, CDR2 FQGNSA, per germline. The entire variable domain, with the rest obtained from reference TRBV7-2 and TRBJ2-7, is as follows: GAGVSQSPSNKVTEKGKDVELRCDPISGHTALYWYRQSLGQGLEFLIYFQGNSAPDKSGLPSDRFSAERTGGSVSTLTIQRTQQEDSAVYLCAISLRTVVIEQYFGPGTRLTVT.